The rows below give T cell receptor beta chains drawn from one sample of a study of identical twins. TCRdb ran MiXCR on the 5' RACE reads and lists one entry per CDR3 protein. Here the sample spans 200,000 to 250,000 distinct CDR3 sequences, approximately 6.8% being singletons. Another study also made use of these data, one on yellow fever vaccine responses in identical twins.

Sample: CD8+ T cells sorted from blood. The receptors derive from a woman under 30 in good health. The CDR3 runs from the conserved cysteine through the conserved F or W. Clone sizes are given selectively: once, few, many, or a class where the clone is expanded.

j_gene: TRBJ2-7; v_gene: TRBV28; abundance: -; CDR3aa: CASSLRETYEQYF
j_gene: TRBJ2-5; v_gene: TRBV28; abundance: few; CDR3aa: CASNVAGVETQYF
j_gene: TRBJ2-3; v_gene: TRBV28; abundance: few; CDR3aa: CASSLLAADTQYF
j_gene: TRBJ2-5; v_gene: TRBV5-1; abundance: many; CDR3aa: CASSLESGRGGETQYF
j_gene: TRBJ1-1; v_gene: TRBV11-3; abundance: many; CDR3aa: CASSLGVPGQGGTEAFF
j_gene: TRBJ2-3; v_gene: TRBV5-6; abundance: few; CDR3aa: CASSPSLRADTQYF
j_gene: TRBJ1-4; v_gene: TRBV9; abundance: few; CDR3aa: CASSSYGEKLFF
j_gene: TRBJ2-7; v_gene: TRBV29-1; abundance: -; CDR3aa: CSVVFSGRLSEQYF
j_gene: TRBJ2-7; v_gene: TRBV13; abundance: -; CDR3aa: CASSLGRGSGYEQYF
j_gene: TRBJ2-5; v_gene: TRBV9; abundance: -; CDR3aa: CASSSPDGGQETQYF
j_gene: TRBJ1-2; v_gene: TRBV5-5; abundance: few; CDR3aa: CASSLDGRVDGYTF
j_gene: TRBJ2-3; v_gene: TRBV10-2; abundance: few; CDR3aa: CASSPVAETSTDTQYF
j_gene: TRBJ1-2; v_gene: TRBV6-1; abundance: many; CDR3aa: CAGGVPPYGYTF
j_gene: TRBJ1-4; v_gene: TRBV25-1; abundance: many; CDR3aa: CASSDWVEINEKLFF
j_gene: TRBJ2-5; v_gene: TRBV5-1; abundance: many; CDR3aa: CASSLVLQTQETQYF
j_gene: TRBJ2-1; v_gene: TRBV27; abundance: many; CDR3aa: CASSLRPRGAGDEQFF
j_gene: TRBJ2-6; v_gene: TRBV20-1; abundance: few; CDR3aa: CSASDFYSGANVLTF
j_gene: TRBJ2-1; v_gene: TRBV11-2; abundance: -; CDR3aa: CASRGRLAGGTRNNEQFF
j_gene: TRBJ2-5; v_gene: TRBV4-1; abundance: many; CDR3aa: CASSQSGTSQETQYF
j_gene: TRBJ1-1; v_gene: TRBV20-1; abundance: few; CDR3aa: CSATGRWGVTEAFF
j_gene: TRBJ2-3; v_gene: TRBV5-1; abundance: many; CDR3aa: CASSLEGASTDTQYF
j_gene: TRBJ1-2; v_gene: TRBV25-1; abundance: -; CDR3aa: CASSPQRQGASHGYTF
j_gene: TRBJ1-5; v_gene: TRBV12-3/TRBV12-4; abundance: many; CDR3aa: CASSFGQTGQPQHF
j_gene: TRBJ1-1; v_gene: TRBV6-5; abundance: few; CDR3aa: CASSYSPERLNTEAFF
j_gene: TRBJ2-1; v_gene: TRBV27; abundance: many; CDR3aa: CASSLRDFSLGAGNEQFF
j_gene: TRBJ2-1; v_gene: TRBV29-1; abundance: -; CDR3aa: CSTRTDNEQFF
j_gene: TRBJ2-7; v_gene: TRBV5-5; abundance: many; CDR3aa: CASSLVGYEQYF
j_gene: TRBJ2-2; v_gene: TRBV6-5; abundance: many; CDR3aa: CASSYKGRGGTGELFF
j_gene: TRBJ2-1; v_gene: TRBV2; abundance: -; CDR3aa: CASKGLPSYNEQFF
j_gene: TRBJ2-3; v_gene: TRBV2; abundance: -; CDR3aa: CASSEIGGSADTQYF
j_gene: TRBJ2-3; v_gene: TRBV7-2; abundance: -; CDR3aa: CASSHRTVTDTQYF
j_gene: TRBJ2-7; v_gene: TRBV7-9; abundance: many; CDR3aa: CASSLPNYRGIEQYF
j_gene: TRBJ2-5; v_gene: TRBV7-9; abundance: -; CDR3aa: CASSNGLAGERETQYF
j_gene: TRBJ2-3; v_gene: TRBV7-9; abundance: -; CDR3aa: CASSSGGGVSSTDTQYF
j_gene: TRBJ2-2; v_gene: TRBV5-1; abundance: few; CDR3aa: CASSYVGADTGELFF
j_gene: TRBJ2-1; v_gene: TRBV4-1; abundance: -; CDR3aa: CASSPQSNEQFF
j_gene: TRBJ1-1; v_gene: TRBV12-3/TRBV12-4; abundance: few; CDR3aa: CASREGTDPNKAFF
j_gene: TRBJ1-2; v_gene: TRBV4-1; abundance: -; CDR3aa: CASSQSKVRGDGYTF
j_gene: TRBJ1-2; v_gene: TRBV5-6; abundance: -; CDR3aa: CASSFQDRADGYTF
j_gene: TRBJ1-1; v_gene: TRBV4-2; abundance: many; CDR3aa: CASSQAAYSPDEAFF
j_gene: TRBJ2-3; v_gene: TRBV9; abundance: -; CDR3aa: CASSAGLADTDTQYF
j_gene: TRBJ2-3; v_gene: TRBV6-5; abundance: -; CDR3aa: CASSYAGFGTDTQYF
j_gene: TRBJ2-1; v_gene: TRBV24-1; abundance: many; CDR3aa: CATSDSKLAGPYNEQFF
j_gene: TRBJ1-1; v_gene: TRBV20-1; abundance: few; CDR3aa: CSATEGGAEAFF
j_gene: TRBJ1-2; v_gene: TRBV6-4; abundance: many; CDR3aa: CASSAGPNYGYTF
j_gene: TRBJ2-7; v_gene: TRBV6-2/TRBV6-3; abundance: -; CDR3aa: CASSFQIVSGSSPSHEQYF
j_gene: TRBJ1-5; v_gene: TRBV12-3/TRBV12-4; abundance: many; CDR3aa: CASGWDYQPQHF
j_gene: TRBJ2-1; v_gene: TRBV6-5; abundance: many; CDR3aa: CASSYSIQRESSYNEQFF
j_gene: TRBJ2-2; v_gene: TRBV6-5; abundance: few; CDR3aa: CASSYGRPGLAVNTGELFF
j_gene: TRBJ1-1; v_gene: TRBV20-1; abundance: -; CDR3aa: CSADAGGPAEAFF
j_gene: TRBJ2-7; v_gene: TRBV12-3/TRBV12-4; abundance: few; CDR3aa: CASSSTGGDEQYF
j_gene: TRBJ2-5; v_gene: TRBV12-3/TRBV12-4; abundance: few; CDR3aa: CASSPGTSFIETQYF
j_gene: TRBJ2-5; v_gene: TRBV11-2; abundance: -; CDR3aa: CASSLELRTKETQYF
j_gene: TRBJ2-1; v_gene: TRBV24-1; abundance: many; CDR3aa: CATSETTSGGTSYNEQFF
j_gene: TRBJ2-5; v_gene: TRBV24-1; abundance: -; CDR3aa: CATSDSGSETQYF
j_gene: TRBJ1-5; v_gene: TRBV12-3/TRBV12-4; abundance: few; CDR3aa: CASSFEGATQPQHF
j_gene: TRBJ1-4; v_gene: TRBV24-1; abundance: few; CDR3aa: CATSEGQGANEKLFF
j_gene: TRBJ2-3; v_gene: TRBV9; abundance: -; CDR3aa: CASSVWPKMGDTQYF
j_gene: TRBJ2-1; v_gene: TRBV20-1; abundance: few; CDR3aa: CSARGGNASEQFF